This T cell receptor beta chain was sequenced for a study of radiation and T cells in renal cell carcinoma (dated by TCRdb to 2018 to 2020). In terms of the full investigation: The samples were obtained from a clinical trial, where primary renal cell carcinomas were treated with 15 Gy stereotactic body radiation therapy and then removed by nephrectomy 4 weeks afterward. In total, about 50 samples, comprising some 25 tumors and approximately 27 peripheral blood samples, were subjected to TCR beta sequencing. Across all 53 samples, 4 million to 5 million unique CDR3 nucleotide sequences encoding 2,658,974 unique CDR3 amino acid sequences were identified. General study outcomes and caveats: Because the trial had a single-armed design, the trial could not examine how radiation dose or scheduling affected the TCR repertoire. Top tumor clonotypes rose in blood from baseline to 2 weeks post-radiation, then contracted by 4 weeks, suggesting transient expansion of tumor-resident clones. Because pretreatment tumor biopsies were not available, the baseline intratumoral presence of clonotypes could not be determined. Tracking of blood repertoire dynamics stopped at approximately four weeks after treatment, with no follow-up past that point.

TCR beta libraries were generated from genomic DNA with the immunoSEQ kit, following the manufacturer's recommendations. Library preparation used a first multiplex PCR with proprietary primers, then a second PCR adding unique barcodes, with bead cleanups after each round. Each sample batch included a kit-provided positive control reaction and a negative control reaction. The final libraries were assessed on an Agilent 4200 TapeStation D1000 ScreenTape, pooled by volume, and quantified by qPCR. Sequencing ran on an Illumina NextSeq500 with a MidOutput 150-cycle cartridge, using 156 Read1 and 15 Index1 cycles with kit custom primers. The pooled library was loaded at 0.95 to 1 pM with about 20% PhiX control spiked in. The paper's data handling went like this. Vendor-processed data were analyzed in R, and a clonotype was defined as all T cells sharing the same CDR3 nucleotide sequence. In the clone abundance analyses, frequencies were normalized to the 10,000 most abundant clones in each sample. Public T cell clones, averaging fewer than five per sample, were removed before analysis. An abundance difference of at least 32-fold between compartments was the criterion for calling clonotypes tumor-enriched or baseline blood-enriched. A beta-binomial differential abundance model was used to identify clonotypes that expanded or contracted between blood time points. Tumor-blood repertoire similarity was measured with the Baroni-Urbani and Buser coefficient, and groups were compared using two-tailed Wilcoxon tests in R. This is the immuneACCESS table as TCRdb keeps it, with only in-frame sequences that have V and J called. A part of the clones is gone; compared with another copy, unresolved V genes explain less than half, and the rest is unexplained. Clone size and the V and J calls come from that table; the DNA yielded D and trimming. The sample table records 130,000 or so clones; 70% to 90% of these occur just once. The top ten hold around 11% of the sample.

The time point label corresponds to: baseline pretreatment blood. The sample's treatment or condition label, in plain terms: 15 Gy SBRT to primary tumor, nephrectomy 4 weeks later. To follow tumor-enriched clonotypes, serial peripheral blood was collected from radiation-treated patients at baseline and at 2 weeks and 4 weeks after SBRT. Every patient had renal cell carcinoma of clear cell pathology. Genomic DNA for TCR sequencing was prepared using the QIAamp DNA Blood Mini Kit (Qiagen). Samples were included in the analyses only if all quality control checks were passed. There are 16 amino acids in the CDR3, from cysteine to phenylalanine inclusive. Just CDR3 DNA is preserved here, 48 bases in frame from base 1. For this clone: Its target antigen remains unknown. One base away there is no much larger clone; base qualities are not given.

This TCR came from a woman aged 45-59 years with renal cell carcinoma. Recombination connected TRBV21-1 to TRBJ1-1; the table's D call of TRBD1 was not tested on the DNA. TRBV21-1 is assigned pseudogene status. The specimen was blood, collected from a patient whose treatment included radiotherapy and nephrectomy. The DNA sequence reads TGTGCCAGCAGCAAAGCGCCAGGGCAGAAGAACACTGAAGCTTTCTTT. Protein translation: CASSKAPGQKNTEAFF.